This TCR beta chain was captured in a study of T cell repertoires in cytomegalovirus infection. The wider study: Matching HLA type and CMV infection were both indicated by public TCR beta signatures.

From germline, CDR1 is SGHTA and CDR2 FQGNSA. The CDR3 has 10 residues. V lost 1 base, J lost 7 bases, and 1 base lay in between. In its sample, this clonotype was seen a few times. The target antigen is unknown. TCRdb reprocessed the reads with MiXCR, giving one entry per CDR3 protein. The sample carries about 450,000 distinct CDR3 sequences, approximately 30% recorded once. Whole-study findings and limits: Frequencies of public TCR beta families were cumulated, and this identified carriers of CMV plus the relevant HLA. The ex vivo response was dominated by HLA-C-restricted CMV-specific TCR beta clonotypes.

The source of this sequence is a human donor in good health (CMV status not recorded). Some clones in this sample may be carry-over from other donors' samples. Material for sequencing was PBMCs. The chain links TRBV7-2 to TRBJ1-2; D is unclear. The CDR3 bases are TGTGCCAGCAGCTTAGTTGGCTACACCTTC. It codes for CASSLVGYTF.